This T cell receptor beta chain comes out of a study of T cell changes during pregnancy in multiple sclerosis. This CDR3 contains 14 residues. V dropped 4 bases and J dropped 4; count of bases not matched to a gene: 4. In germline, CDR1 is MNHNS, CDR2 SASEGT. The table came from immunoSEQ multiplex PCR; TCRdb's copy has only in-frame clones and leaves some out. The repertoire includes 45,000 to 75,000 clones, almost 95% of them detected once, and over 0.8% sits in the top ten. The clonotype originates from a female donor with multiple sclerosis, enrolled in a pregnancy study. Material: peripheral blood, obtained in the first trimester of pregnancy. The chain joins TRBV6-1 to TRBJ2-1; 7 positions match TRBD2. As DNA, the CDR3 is TGTGCCAGCAGTGCGGCTAGCGGTTACAATGAGCAGTTCTTC. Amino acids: CASSAASGYNEQFF.